The clone carrying this TCR beta chain qualifies as medium-sized. It was during active infection that Seattle patients were enrolled and then longitudinally followed. The data were taken from a study of blood T cell repertoires in COVID-19. Looking at the study overall: Sources were T cells, B-cell-depleted T cells, or PBMCs; the material itself was cDNA or gDNA.

The junction had 4 bases not matched to a gene; V was cut back by 1 base and J by 2 bases. Germline V gene sequence: CDR1 MGHRA, CDR2 YSYEKL. The CDR3 consists of 18 residues. In the source study's methods: Quantification of nucleated cells was approximated via reference gene primer amplification. Here immunoSEQ multiplex PCR was the method, and the copy in TCRdb shows in-frame clones only, minus some. For V, J and clone size, that table is used; D and trimming come from the DNA. The table has roughly 69,000 clones, approximately 78% seen once. The sequence was collected from a man in his sixties with COVID-19, enrolled during active disease. The V and J genes are TRBV4-1 and TRBJ2-2; 13 nucleotides match TRBD2. The sample consisted of peripheral blood. CDR3: CASSQGGLAGSNTGELFF. CDR3 nucleotides: TGCGCCAGCAGCCAAGGGGGACTAGCGGGAAGTAACACCGGGGAGCTGTTTTTT.